This entry features one T cell receptor beta chain sequence. Source study methods: Estimation of nucleated cell counts relied on the amplification of reference gene primers. Here immunoSEQ multiplex PCR was the method, and the copy in TCRdb shows in-frame clones only, minus some. D and trimming were read from the DNA, whereas the V and J calls and clone size are those reported in that table. The sample has roughly 170,000 clones, more than 65% seen once. The Seattle patients joined while their infection was active and were tracked longitudinally afterward. This sample is part of a study of blood T cell repertoires in COVID-19. Study summary: COVID-19 samples collected from the United States, Italy and Spain covered acute and convalescent phases.

The source of this sequence is an older woman with COVID-19, enrolled during active disease. What was sequenced was peripheral blood.

The CDR3 here is CASSEAAGINVLTF. Here the CDR3 DNA reads TGTGCCAGCAGTGAAGCGGCGGGCATCAACGTCCTGACTTTC. The chain uses TRBV2 and TRBJ2-6, with a weak D call TRBD2 (5 bases). Trimming shortened V by 0 bases and J by 9 bases, and 9 bases separated the two germline ends. The CDR3 consists of 14 residues. Looked up from germline, CDR1 is SNHLY and CDR2 is FYNNEI.